This T cell receptor beta chain emerged from a study of cytomegalovirus exposure and HLA in healthy donors. Overall study findings and caveats: In vitro work confirmed that a few CMV-associated chains recognize CMV antigens. Information on immune exposure was restricted to one variable (CMV serostatus).

V was cut by 0 bases and J by 4 bases, with 17 bases left in between. There are 16 residues in the CDR3. Per the germline V gene, CDR1 is SGHKS and CDR2 is YYEKEE (reference sequence). Vbeta (60) and Jbeta (13) primers were used in the PCR. The repertoire was sequenced with immunoSEQ multiplex PCR; TCRdb's copy has only in-frame clones and lacks some. This sample has 130,000 or so clones, with roughly four fifths found just once. On this clone itself: The target antigen is unknown.

This TCR derives from a woman between 35 and 50 years old in good health and CMV-seronegative. The genes are TRBV5-5 and TRBJ2-7; possible D gene TRBD1, 6 bases. The specimen sequenced was PBMCs. The chain's CDR3 is CASSLDQGQGMYEQYF. CDR3 DNA sequence: TGTGCCAGCAGCTTGGATCAGGGCCAGGGGATGTACGAGCAGTACTTC.